The 15 T cell receptor beta chains listed next were all sequenced from one sample in a study of cytomegalovirus exposure and HLA in healthy donors (dated by TCRdb to between 2016 and 2019). Libraries were built with the immunoSEQ multiplex PCR assay. A mixture of 60 forward primers for TCR Vbeta segments and 13 reverse primers for TCR Jbeta segments was used in the multiplex PCR. In its TCRdb copy, this immuneACCESS table keeps in-frame sequences only and misses some clones. Where compared with another copy, unresolved V genes explain less than half of these, and the others have no known cause. The sample has about 51,000 clones on record, over 75% of them singletons. The ten largest clones take up under 2.5% of the sample. The sequenced material came from PBMCs. Receptors were obtained from a boy between 10 and 17 years old in good health and CMV-seropositive.

The CDR3 region is CASGFTVRNEQFF. In DNA, the CDR3 is TGTGCTAGTGGTTTCACGGTTCGGAATGAGCAGTTCTTC. This sequence joins TRBV12-5 and TRBJ2-1; D ambiguous. The ends were cut back, 3 bases at V and 7 bases at J, with 10 bases in the middle. CDR1 is LGHNT, CDR2 FRNRAP, per germline. CDR3 length equals 13 residues.

This clone was detected only once. This chain joins TRBV27 and TRBJ1-5; possibly TRBD1 for D (5 bases). V was shortened by 6 bases and J by 2 bases, with 17 bases between the two germline ends. CDR3 length: 16 residues. Germline V lookup: CDR1 MNHEY, CDR2 SMNVEV (reference sequence). The CDR3, as DNA: TGTGCCAGCAGCAAACTGGGGCGGCCCGGCAATCAGCCCCAGCATTTT. It codes for CASSKLGRPGNQPQHF.

V is TRBV15 and J is TRBJ2-7, with 9 positions matching TRBD1. The CDR3 has 17 residues. Looked up from germline, CDR1 is LNHNV and CDR2 is YYDKDF (reference sequence). Trimming at V came to 3 bases and at J to 0 bases, leaving 9 bases not matched to a gene. CDR3 protein: CATSSDTGGPASYEQYF. The CDR3 DNA reads TGTGCCACCAGCAGCGATACAGGGGGCCCTGCCTCCTACGAGCAGTACTTC.

The V gene is TRBV7-2, the J gene TRBJ1-1; D remains ambiguous. Germline CDR1 and CDR2: SGHTA and FQGNSA. Trimming shortened V by 5 bases and J by 7 bases, and 11 bases separated the two germline ends. This CDR3 has 12 amino acids. The CDR3 DNA reads TGTGCCAGCAGCCCCGCGCGTCGTGAAGCTTTCTTT. It translates to CASSPARREAFF.

This chain connects TRBV19 to TRBJ2-5; TRBD2 agrees at 7 bases. The end of the DNA aligns better with TRBJ2-7, so the J call may be wrong. The CDR3 sequence is 14 residues long. The germline CDR1 and CDR2 sequences are LNHDA and SQIVND (reference sequence). CDR3: CASSHLGGEYEQYF. The CDR3 bases are TGTGCCAGTAGCCACTTGGGGGGGGAGTACGAGCAGTACTTC.

The V call is TRBV12-5, the J call TRBJ2-7; D possibly corresponds to TRBD1 (5 bases). The CDR3 extends over 15 amino acids. Trimming shortened V by 6 bases and J by 4 bases, and 19 bases separated the two germline ends. Germline CDR1 is LGHNT and CDR2 is FRNRAP. The CDR3 DNA follows: TGTGCTAGTGGCAACGACGAAGGGGTTCGTTACGAGCAGTACTTC. This encodes CASGNDEGVRYEQYF.

The CDR3 nucleotides read TGTGCCAGCCGGGTTGTAGCGGTCGAGGGTGGCTACACCTTC. Its protein is CASRVVAVEGGYTF. The J gene is TRBJ1-2, the V gene TRBV6-1; D gene ambiguous. There are 14 residues in the CDR3. V lost 8 bases and J lost 7, with 20 bases in between. Germline values: CDR1 MNHNS, CDR2 SASEGT.

The V gene is TRBV15, the J gene TRBJ1-1; 11 positions agree with TRBD1. Trimming at V came to 3 bases and at J to 5 bases, leaving 2 bases not matched to a gene. Looked up from germline, CDR1 is LNHNV and CDR2 is YYDKDF (reference sequence). The CDR3 length is 14 residues. The CDR3 region is CATSRGQGGTEAFF. The CDR3 coding sequence is TGTGCCACCAGCAGGGGACAGGGGGGGACTGAAGCTTTCTTT.

The chain employs TRBV6-1 and TRBJ2-7, with TRBD2 identical over 7 bases. CDR1 and CDR2 (germline): MNHNS, SASEGT. J was trimmed by 4 bases and V by 3 bases; bases with no gene match: 12. The CDR3 consists of 16 residues. CDR3 loop: CASSEGLSPGGYEQYF. The CDR3 DNA reads TGTGCCAGCAGTGAGGGGCTCAGCCCGGGGGGTTACGAGCAGTACTTC.

The chain has TRBV7-2 and TRBJ2-5; 14 bases map to TRBD2. The germline V gene has CDR1 SGHTA and CDR2 FQGNSA. J was trimmed by 7 bases and V by 4 bases; bases with no gene match: 8. The CDR3 consists of 16 residues. CDR3 loop: CASSSRLAGGEGTQYF. The CDR3 DNA reads as TGTGCCAGCAGCTCCCGACTAGCGGGGGGGGAGGGGACCCAGTACTTC.

This clone was counted only a few times. The chain employs TRBV9 and TRBJ2-6; a possible D gene is TRBD2 (5 bases). V dropped 4 bases and J dropped 4 bases, with 12 bases sitting between them. The CDR3 is made up of 15 amino acids. From germline, CDR1 is SGDLS and CDR2 YYNGEE. For the CDR3, the DNA is TGTGCCAGCAGCACAGAGGGAAACGGGGCCAACGTCCTGACTTTC. Residues: CASSTEGNGANVLTF. Supplemented by reference TRBV9 and TRBJ2-6, the full variable domain reads DSGVTQTPKHLITATGQRVTLRCSPRSGDLSVYWYQQSLDQGLQFLIQYYNGEERAKGNILERFSAQQFPDLHSELNLSSLELGDSALYFCASSTEGNGANVLTFGAGSRLTVL.

The count of this clone is one. The genes are TRBV27 and TRBJ2-3; TRBD1 aligns across 8 bases. V shed 5 bases and J 1 base; nucleotides not matched to a gene: 8. Germline V gene lookup returns CDR1 MNHEY and CDR2 SMNVEV (reference sequence). This CDR3 is 16 amino acids long. In DNA, the CDR3 is TGTGCCAGCAGTCCCGCGACAGGGGATCGCACAGATACGCAGTATTTT. This translates into CASSPATGDRTDTQYF.

This clone was seen more than once but under ten times. The rearrangement links TRBV5-4 to TRBJ1-1; the D gene is possibly TRBD1 (5 bases). V lost 0 bases to trimming and J lost 6 bases, with 12 bases between them. There are 14 residues in the CDR3. The V gene's germline CDR1 is SGHNT and CDR2 YYREEE (reference sequence). For the CDR3, the DNA is TGTGCCAGCAGCTTGGGAGTTGGAGGGGCTGAAGCTTTCTTT. As protein: CASSLGVGGAEAFF.

The rearrangement joins TRBV5-4 to TRBJ2-1, with D maybe TRBD1 (7 bases). Germline V CDR1 and CDR2: SGHNT, YYREEE (reference sequence). The CDR3 totals 14 residues. V gave up 3 bases and J gave up 8 bases, with 15 bases separating them. The CDR3 reads CASSWTGGSDEQFF. CDR3 nucleotide sequence: TGTGCCAGCAGCTGGACAGGAGGGAGCGATGAGCAGTTCTTC.

This chain connects TRBV11-2 to TRBJ1-6, with a tentative D call TRBD1 (5 bases). V was trimmed by 8 bases and J by 9 bases, leaving 26 bases between them. The CDR3 runs 17 residues. Per germline, CDR1 SGHAT and CDR2 FQNNGV. Written as DNA, the CDR3 is TGTGCCAGCGGTCCCCGGGAGGGCCAAGGGACCGGTTCACCCCTCCACTTT. Its protein is CASGPREGQGTGSPLHF. The whole variable domain, remainder taken from reference TRBV11-2 and TRBJ1-6, is EAGVAQSPRYKIIEKRQSVAFWCNPISGHATLYWYQQILGQGPKLLIQFQNNGVVDDSQLPKDRFSAERLKGVDSTLKIQPAKLEDSAVYLCASGPREGQGTGSPLHFGNGTRLTVT.